Reported below is one T cell receptor (beta chain). The data are from a study of blood T cell repertoires in COVID-19. Study details: Nucleic acid was either cDNA or gDNA, and it came from T cells, B-cell-depleted T cells, or PBMCs.

Trimming pared 0 bases from V and 9 bases from J, leaving 14 bases between. CDR3 length: 14 residues. Germline V gene data show CDR1 as LNHNV and CDR2 as YYDKDF (reference sequence). Methods used by the authors: Reference gene primer amplification in the assay estimated nucleated cell counts. TCRdb's copy holds only in-frame clones and misses some; the assay was immunoSEQ multiplex PCR. V and J calls and clone size are copied from that table; D and trimming were computed from the DNA. This sample carries some 160,000 clones, approximately 84% of them seen once, and the ten largest clones take about a tenth.

Specimen: peripheral blood. The J gene is TRBJ1-1, the V gene TRBV15, with no clear D. This clonotype was sampled from a man between 70 and 80 years old with active or convalescent COVID-19. As DNA, the CDR3 is TGTGCCACCAGCAGAGAACATCCGCCTTTCCAAGCTTTCTTT. The encoded protein is CATSREHPPFQAFF.